The present T cell receptor beta chain was sequenced within a study of shared clonotypes between healthy human individuals (dated by TCRdb to 2020 to 2022). Context from the whole study: A couple of women and a few men aged 18 to 49 years were included in the cohort. For each donor, CD4 naive and CD4 memory were each given three plates, CD8 naive was given two plates, and CD8 memory was given one plate. To estimate repertoire size and how much clonotypes are shared between individuals, the study performed deep sequencing of blood TCR repertoires from five healthy adults. Libraries were prepared and TCR repertoires were sequenced by different laboratories using diverse techniques, in order to increase sequencing depth and limit assay-specific biases. Per donor, leukapheresis produced somewhere between about 0.9 and 9.5 billion PBMCs.

Trimming accounts for 6 bases at V and 4 bases at J, while the number of junction bases matched to no gene is 8. The germline V gene specifies SNHLY as CDR1 and FYNNEI as CDR2. The CDR3 contains 17 residues, cysteine and phenylalanine counted. Kept here is only the CDR3 DNA, which spans 51 bases and is read in frame from base 1. To note about this clone: It lacks a known antigen. Base qualities are not at hand, and no much larger clone is one base apart.

The donors were healthy, HIV-negative adults who had no recently reported acute infections or vaccinations. Every donor was a Caucasian adult residing in Nashville, Tennessee, USA. CD4+ T cells were enriched by magnetic negative selection, after which naive cells were positively selected on CD45RA and the negative fraction was taken as the memory subset. Blood was collected by leukapheresis, and PBMCs were isolated by Ficoll-Histopaque density gradient centrifugation and then cryopreserved in liquid nitrogen vapor phase. Purity and quantity of every magnetically sorted T cell population were checked by analytical flow cytometry. Each sorted fraction had its genomic DNA isolated and then quantified by UV absorbance on a Nanodrop 2000c. Using the deep immunoSEQ assay, TCR CDR3 regions were amplified from genomic DNA by multiplex PCR. For each cell subset, the extracted genomic DNA was distributed evenly across all wells of several immunoSEQ 96-well plates, and each plate served as one replicate. For sorted subsets, approximately 0.2 ug of genomic DNA, equivalent to 25,000 to 35,000 T cell genomes, went into each replicate PCR. Purified libraries were quantified with a Qubit 3.0 fluorometer, sized on a Bioanalyzer 2100, and re-quantified with the KAPA Library Quantification kit. Every immunoSEQ 96-well plate was sequenced on a dedicated single-read 150-cycle Illumina NextSeq 550 flow cell. From the authors' description of their analysis: Because the immunoSEQ output included only junctional sequences and no quality scores, the filtering could not be the same as the filtering used for full-length reads. Sequences were annotated with PyIR, a Python wrapper for IgBLAST v1.9, and V/J genes and CDR3 were assigned using IMGT germline references. Reads were filtered out if the reads had weak V/J assignments (E-value above 1e-6), no CDR3, stop codons, out-of-frame junctions, or ambiguous translated residues. V3J clonotypes were defined as sequences sharing the same inferred V gene, J gene, and CDR3 amino acid sequence. To compute the percentage overlap between repertoires, the number of shared unique clonotypes was divided by the size of the smaller repertoire. RTK rarefaction, the Chao1 estimator, and Recon v2.1 estimates of unobserved clonotypes were used to assess repertoire richness. For all TCRbeta clonotypes obtained by the gDNA method from a handful of donors, generation probabilities were computed with OLGA. TCRdb retrieved this table from immuneACCESS and kept in-frame rearrangements only. Not all clones are present; in checked studies, unresolved V genes account for under half, and no reason is known for the remainder. From that table come the V and J calls and clone size; the DNA was used to work out D and trimming. The sample contains some 360,000 clones, roughly 70% of them found a single time. 8.5% to 12% of the sample belongs to the ten largest clones.

General conclusions and limits of the study: Compared with non-shared clonotypes, clonotypes shared by all four sorted-subset donors had higher generation probabilities. Naive subsets generally had larger estimated clonotype richness than memory subsets. Sampling was restricted to blood, and TCR repertoires in tissue are likely to differ from TCR repertoires in blood. Pairwise subsampling indicated that sequencing depth was expected to affect the degree of clonotype sharing among donors. The genetic and exposure-history diversity represented was limited by the small number of donors. Around 5.4% of naive CD4, roughly 3.6% of naive CD8, approximately 2.2% of memory CD4, and about 0.4% of memory CD8 clonotypes were shared across several donors. Incomplete sequencing was indicated by rarefaction of sorted-subset datasets, despite the large sequencing depth.

This TCR was sampled from a man younger than 45 in good health. The sample was memory CD4+ T cells sorted from blood. What the cell subset or site label conveys for this sample: CD45RA-negative fraction. The V gene is TRBV2 and the J gene is TRBJ2-1; TRBD2 aligns with 14 central bases. CDR3 loop: CASRPSRLAGGYNEQFF. The nucleotides read TGTGCCAGCAGACCCTCTAGACTAGCGGGAGGGTACAATGAGCAGTTCTTC. With the portions outside the CDR3 filled from the reference TRBV2 and TRBJ2-1 genes, the complete variable region becomes EPEVTQTPSHQVTQMGQEVILRCVPISNHLYFYWYRQILGQKVEFLVSFYNNEISEKSEIFDDQFSVERPDGSNFTLKIRSTKLEDSAMYFCASRPSRLAGGYNEQFFGPGTRLTVL.